Below are 26 T cell receptor beta chains sequenced from a single sample in a study of blood T cells in healthy people across ages. Through a sample-barcoded 5' primer and a J-beta primer mix, a second PCR was run for roughly 6 to 12 cycles. TCRdb analysed the 5' RACE reads with MiXCR anew, one entry per CDR3 protein. The sample lists over a million distinct CDR3 sequences, 42% seen once, with 7.9% in the top ten. The material sequenced was blood. The receptors originated from a woman aged 18-29 years in good health.

This clonotype came up a few times. This chain uses TRBV27 with TRBJ1-4, with TRBD1 as a possible D gene (6 bases). Germline V gives CDR1 MNHEY, CDR2 SMNVEV (reference sequence). The CDR3 extends over 14 amino acids. Between the trimmed V and J ends, which lost 2 bases and 7 bases, there was a span of 11 bases. CDR3 region: CASSLRGGVEKLFF. The DNA for the CDR3 is TGTGCCAGCAGTTTAAGGGGGGGCGTTGAAAAACTGTTTTTT.

This clonotype was seen only a few times. The chain combines TRBV25-1 with TRBJ2-7; D not resolved. The V end was cut by 3 bases, the J end by 0 bases, with 15 bases between. The germline CDR1 and CDR2 sequences are MGHDK and SYGVNS. CDR3 size: 16 residues. The CDR3 spells CASSDNRAVSSYEQYF. In DNA form, the CDR3 reads TGTGCCAGCAGTGATAATAGGGCTGTAAGCTCCTACGAGCAGTACTTC.

This clonotype was picked up one time. This chain connects TRBV20-1 to TRBJ2-1; the D gene is possibly TRBD2 (6 bases). The germline gives CDR1 DFQATT, CDR2 SNEGSKA (reference sequence). CDR3 size: 13 residues. V was trimmed by 5 bases and J by 8 bases, leaving 16 bases between them. The CDR3 sequence is CSALAGNYDEQFF. Here the CDR3 DNA reads TGCAGTGCTTTGGCGGGAAATTACGATGAGCAGTTCTTC.

The chain has TRBV10-3 and TRBJ2-1; no firm D call. This CDR3 is 11 amino acids long. CDR1 and CDR2 (germline): ENHRY, SYGVKD. The V end lost 4 bases, the J end lost 8 bases, and 6 bases lay between the germline ends. Here the CDR3 reads CAISGADEQFF. CDR3 nucleotide sequence: TGTGCCATCAGTGGGGCGGATGAGCAGTTCTTC.

This chain uses TRBV28 with TRBJ2-7; 10 bases align to TRBD1. Trimming removed 2 bases from V and 2 bases from J; junction bases left unmatched: 6. CDR1 and CDR2 from the germline V gene are MDHEN and SYDVKM. The CDR3 contains 16 residues. CDR3 sequence: CASSLGWDRGTYEQYF. CDR3 nucleotides: TGTGCCAGCAGTTTAGGGTGGGACAGGGGCACCTACGAGCAGTACTTC.

This clonotype was detected a few times. This sequence joins TRBV20-1 and TRBJ1-2; 7 nucleotides match TRBD1. Germline assignment: CDR1 DFQATT and CDR2 SNEGSKA (reference sequence). V shed 6 bases and J 8 bases; nucleotides not matched to a gene: 9. The CDR3 is 12 residues long. CDR3 DNA sequence: TGCAGTGCACAGACAGGGCCTGCCGGCTACACCTTC. Translated, it gives CSAQTGPAGYTF.

The chain uses TRBV19 and TRBJ2-3, with D hard to call. The germline V gene encodes CDR1 LNHDA and CDR2 SQIVND (reference sequence). This CDR3 spans 15 amino acids. Trimming pared 5 bases from V and 0 bases from J, leaving 12 bases between. CDR3 coding DNA: TGTGCCAGTAGTTGGCGGATTATTAGCACAGATACGCAGTATTTT. Protein: CASSWRIISTDTQYF. The variable domain in full, with the rest retrieved from reference TRBV19 and TRBJ2-3, is DGGITQSPKYLFRKEGQNVTLSCEQNLNHDAMYWYRQDPGQGLRLIYYSQIVNDFQKGDIAEGYSVSREKKESFPLTVTSAQKNPTAFYLCASSWRIISTDTQYFGPGTRLTVL.

This clonotype appeared a few times. The rearrangement links TRBV12-5 to TRBJ2-7; TRBD1 or TRBD2 may be the D gene (5 bases each). The CDR3 contains 15 residues. V gave up 1 base and J gave up 3 bases, with 13 bases separating them. CDR1 and CDR2 (germline): LGHNT, FRNRAP. CDR3: CASGLGWDGFYEQYF. The CDR3 region has the DNA TGTGCTAGTGGTTTGGGCTGGGACGGCTTCTACGAGCAGTACTTC.

V usage is TRBV28 and J usage is TRBJ2-5; 8 nucleotides line up with TRBD2. The J call could be wrong; TRBJ2-7 is a better fit for the DNA end. Germline-derived CDR1 and CDR2 are MDHEN and SYDVKM. This CDR3 has 15 amino acids. The CDR3 loop is CASSLFGTRLGEQYF. CDR3 nucleotide sequence: TGTGCCAGCAGTTTATTTGGGACTAGGCTCGGCGAGCAGTACTTC.

This clonotype was seen a handful of times. CDR3 loop: CASSQDRIQDEAFF. In DNA, the CDR3 is TGTGCCAGCAGCCAAGATCGAATCCAGGATGAAGCTTTCTTT. This rearrangement joins TRBV3-1 to TRBJ1-1; no clear D. Germline CDR1 and CDR2: LGHDT and YNNKEL (reference sequence). With 0 bases removed from V and 7 bases from J, the gap between germline ends came to 12 bases. This CDR3 contains 14 residues.

This clonotype was seen a single time. At one end, the junction sequence differs from germline, possibly due to a read error. The chain recombines TRBV20-1 with TRBJ1-1; 8 bases agree with TRBD1. This CDR3 spans 14 amino acids. Germline CDR1 reads DFQATT; CDR2 reads SNEGSKA (reference sequence). CDR3 sequence: CSAPGQGGYTEAFF. The CDR3, as DNA: TGCAGTGCCCCAGGACAGGGAGGGTACACCGAAGCTTTCTTT.

A few counts support this clonotype. This chain connects TRBV20-1 to TRBJ2-3; TRBD2 matches 9 bases. The CDR3 runs to 16 residues. Germline CDR1 reads DFQATT; CDR2 reads SNEGSKA (reference sequence). The trim removed 1 base at V and 4 bases at J, leaving 9 bases unmatched. The CDR3 DNA sequence: TGCAGTGCTAGAGTCAGCGGGAGGACTTTCTCAGATACGCAGTATTTT. It codes for CSARVSGRTFSDTQYF.

This clonotype was detected only a few times. The chain carries TRBV20-1 and TRBJ1-5; D gene unclear. CDR3 length: 12 amino acids. Germline CDR1 is DFQATT and CDR2 is SNEGSKA (reference sequence). The V gene lost 2 bases and the J gene lost 1 base, with 3 bases spanning the gap. As DNA, the CDR3 is TGCAGTGCTAGACCCAGCAATCAGCCCCAGCATTTT. Protein: CSARPSNQPQHF.

The chain has TRBV5-1 and TRBJ2-2; D might be TRBD2 (6 bases). The CDR3 is made up of 18 amino acids. Germline V gene sequence: CDR1 SGHRS, CDR2 YFSETQ. Between the trimmed V and J ends, which lost 0 bases and 1 base, there was a span of 16 bases. Written as DNA, the CDR3 is TGCGCCAGCAGCTTGGAGGTTAGCGGCCTAATGAACACCGGGGAGCTGTTTTTT. Protein sequence: CASSLEVSGLMNTGELFF.

This sequence joins TRBV5-1 and TRBJ1-1; TRBD1 might be the D (5 bases). The CDR3 has 15 residues. The V and J ends lost 4 bases and 0 bases respectively, with 13 bases between them. Germline V gene lookup returns CDR1 SGHRS and CDR2 YFSETQ. In DNA, the CDR3 is TGCGCCAGCAGCCGCCTGGGGGGGGTGAACACTGAAGCTTTCTTT. It specifies CASSRLGGVNTEAFF.

CDR3 region: CSVEGTLNTEAFF. CDR3 in DNA: TGCAGCGTTGAAGGGACGTTGAACACTGAAGCTTTCTTT. The chain couples TRBV29-1 to TRBJ1-1; D gene uncertain. V lost 1 base and J lost 0, with 6 bases in between. From germline, CDR1 is SQVTM and CDR2 ANQGSEA. The length of the CDR3 is 13 residues.

This clonotype has just a few counts. CDR3 DNA: TGCAGTGGTGGAGTTGGTGGGAATGAGCAGTTCTTC. Protein product: CSGGVGGNEQFF. This rearrangement joins TRBV20-1 to TRBJ2-1; D remains ambiguous. Germline CDR1 is DFQATT and CDR2 is SNEGSKA (reference sequence). The CDR3 extends over 12 amino acids. V lost 7 bases to trimming and J lost 7 bases, with 14 bases between them.

This sequence joins TRBV20-1 and TRBJ1-2, with D uncertain. The V end lost 6 bases, the J end lost 0 bases, and 11 bases lay between the germline ends. Germline CDR1 DFQATT, CDR2 SNEGSKA (reference sequence). The CDR3 runs to 13 residues. The CDR3 DNA follows: TGCAGTGCACCGAAGGACGCTAACTATGGCTACACCTTC. Translation gives CSAPKDANYGYTF.

V and J are TRBV28 and TRBJ2-7; D might be TRBD1 (6 bases). Trimming removed 5 bases from V and 2 bases from J, with 16 bases in between. Per the germline V gene, CDR1 is MDHEN and CDR2 is SYDVKM. CDR3 length equals 15 residues. CDR3 loop: CASSEPRTVTYEQYF. CDR3 in DNA: TGTGCCAGCAGTGAACCCAGGACAGTTACCTACGAGCAGTACTTC.

The rearrangement uses TRBV4-1 and TRBJ2-3, with TRBD2 as a possible D gene (6 bases). The ends were cut back, 1 base at V and 1 base at J, with 15 bases in the middle. This CDR3 has 17 residues. CDR1 and CDR2 (germline): MGHRA, YSYEKL. The CDR3 region is CASSQAAPGTGTDTQYF. CDR3 in DNA: TGCGCCAGCAGCCAAGCCGCGCCCGGGACTGGCACAGATACGCAGTATTTT.

The gene calls are TRBV3-1 and TRBJ2-1, with TRBD1 matching 8 bases. V lost 9 bases, J lost 10 bases, and 14 bases stayed unmatched. The CDR3 extends over 14 amino acids. Per germline, CDR1 LGHDT and CDR2 YNNKEL (reference sequence). CDR3 nucleotides: TGTGCCAGTACGAGGACAGGGACTTCCTACGAGCAGTTCTTC. Translated, it gives CASTRTGTSYEQFF.

The V and J genes are TRBV7-2 and TRBJ2-2, with D unresolved. This CDR3 contains 12 residues. The V gene's germline CDR1 is SGHTA and CDR2 FQGNSA. V lost 4 bases to trimming and J lost 7 bases, with 7 bases between them. Written as DNA, the CDR3 is TGTGCCAGCAGCTCCTTCGGCGGGGAGCTGTTTTTT. Translated: CASSSFGGELFF.

This clonotype occurred once. V and J are TRBV11-2 and TRBJ2-3; 8 bases match TRBD2. V was pared by 5 bases and J by 6 bases, with 16 bases of the junction left unmatched. Germline CDR1 reads SGHAT; CDR2 reads FQNNGV. The CDR3 totals 17 residues. Written as DNA, the CDR3 is TGTGCCAGCAGCCCCGGTCTCACTAGCGGCCCCCGGGATACGCAGTATTTT. Translating gives CASSPGLTSGPRDTQYF.

The CDR3 nucleotides are TGCGCCAGCAGTGAGTCCGCTTTGAACACTGAAGCTTTCTTT. This sequence encodes CASSESALNTEAFF. V and J are TRBV10-2 and TRBJ1-1, with D unresolved. The V end lost 0 bases, the J end lost 0 bases, and 5 bases lay between the germline ends. Germline assignment: CDR1 WSHSY and CDR2 SAAADI. The CDR3 runs to 14 residues.

The chain recombines TRBV15 with TRBJ1-1; a possible D gene is TRBD1 (6 bases). V was clipped by 0 bases and J by 3 bases, with 17 bases between them. This CDR3 region has 17 residues. Germline V gene lookup returns CDR1 LNHNV and CDR2 YYDKDF (reference sequence). For the CDR3, the DNA is TGTGCCACCAGCAGAGAGATGGGGGGCAGTCGGTACACTGAAGCTTTCTTT. It translates to CATSREMGGSRYTEAFF.

This chain uses TRBV7-9 with TRBJ2-3; D possibly corresponds to TRBD1 (6 bases). Trimming took off 1 base at V and 4 bases at J, with 9 bases between the two ends. This CDR3 is 14 amino acids long. The germline V gene encodes CDR1 SEHNR and CDR2 FQNEAQ (reference sequence). This CDR3 is CASSLDKGADTQYF. Written as DNA, the CDR3 is TGTGCCAGCAGCTTAGACAAGGGGGCAGATACGCAGTATTTT.